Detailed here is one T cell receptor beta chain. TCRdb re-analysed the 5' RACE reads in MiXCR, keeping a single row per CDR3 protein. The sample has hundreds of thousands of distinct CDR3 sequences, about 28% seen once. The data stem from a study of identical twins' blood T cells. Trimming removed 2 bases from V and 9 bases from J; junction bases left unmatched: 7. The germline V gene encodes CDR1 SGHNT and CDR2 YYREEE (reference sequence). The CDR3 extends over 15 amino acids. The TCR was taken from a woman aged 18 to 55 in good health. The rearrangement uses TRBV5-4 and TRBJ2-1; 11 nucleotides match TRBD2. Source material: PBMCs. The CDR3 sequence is CASSLTSGGVGEQFF. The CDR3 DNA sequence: TGTGCCAGCAGCTTAACTAGCGGGGGAGTTGGTGAGCAGTTCTTC.